These T cell receptor beta chains were read from a single sample in a study of metastatic and nonmetastatic thyroid tumors. TCRdb called clones again from the PCR reads with MiXCR. The sample holds about 41,000 clones; 20% to 25% are singletons and the top ten take approximately 14%. The sequenced sample was tumor tissue. The source is a female donor with papillary thyroid cancer or a benign thyroid nodule (not recorded which). Some clones in this sample may be carry-over from other donors' samples. Each CDR3 is given with its conserved first and last residue. D genes are given only for firm matches. The size of a clone is reported for some rows only, either as once, few or many, or as a class for expanded clones.

D gene	V gene	J gene	clone size	CDR3 protein	CDR3 DNA
TRBD2	TRBV24-1	TRBJ2-3	few	CATIAWLAVYTDTQYF	TGTGCCACCATCGCCTGGCTAGCGGTATACACAGATACGCAGTATTTT
.	TRBV15	TRBJ2-1	few	CATSRTRGIPEFF	TGTGCCACCAGCAGAACAAGAGGGATACCGGAGTTCTTC
TRBD2	TRBV20-1	TRBJ2-1	many	CSARDLASGGLYNEQFF	TGCAGTGCTAGAGATTTGGCTAGCGGGGGGCTATACAATGAGCAGTTCTTC
TRBD1	TRBV20-1	TRBJ2-2	.	CSARDLGTGRTGELFF	TGCAGTGCTAGAGATCTAGGGACAGGGAGAACCGGGGAGCTGTTTTTT
TRBD1	TRBV12-3/TRBV12-4	TRBJ2-1	.	CASQQGAKNEQFF	TGTGCCAGCCAGCAGGGGGCTAAAAATGAGCAGTTCTTC
.	TRBV5-1	TRBJ1-1	.	CASSFQGRVYTEAFF	TGCGCCAGCAGCTTCCAGGGACGTGTTTACACTGAAGCTTTCTTT
TRBD2	TRBV6-5	TRBJ2-1	.	CASSYSWGRGGYNEQFF	TGTGCCAGCAGTTACTCTTGGGGGCGGGGGGGCTACAATGAGCAGTTCTTC
.	TRBV12-3/TRBV12-4	TRBJ1-6	few	CASIYSYNSPLHF	TGTGCCAGCATCTACAGTTATAATTCACCCCTCCACTTT
.	TRBV20-1	TRBJ2-7	few	CSAYPPASYSYEQYF	TGCAGTGCTTACCCCCCGGCCAGCTACTCCTACGAGCAGTACTTC
TRBD2	TRBV4-1	TRBJ2-1	many	CASSQGTSGTEVDNEQFF	TGCGCCAGCAGCCAAGGTACTAGCGGGACGGAGGTGGACAATGAGCAGTTCTTC
.	TRBV11-2	TRBJ1-2	.	CASSLDRRPSPNYGYTF	TGTGCCAGCAGCTTAGATCGGCGGCCTTCCCCAAACTATGGCTACACCTTC
TRBD1	TRBV5-1	TRBJ2-7	.	CASSLGTGSVVGEQYF	TGCGCCAGCAGCTTGGGGACAGGTTCTGTGGTCGGCGAGCAGTACTTC
.	TRBV6-2/TRBV6-3	TRBJ2-7	few	CASAGLPLTNSYEQYF	TGTGCCAGCGCGGGGCTACCACTGACCAACTCCTACGAGCAGTACTTC
.	TRBV27	TRBJ1-1	few	CASSFTPNTEAFF	TGTGCCAGCAGTTTCACACCTAACACCGAAGCTTTCTTT
TRBD2	TRBV24-1	TRBJ2-3	many	CATSDLGLAGGRTDTQYF	TGTGCCACCAGTGATTTAGGACTAGCGGGAGGACGCACAGATACGCAGTATTTT
.	TRBV30	TRBJ1-2	many	CAWSVLGLETF	TGTGCCTGGAGTGTTTTGGGTTTGGAAACCTTC
TRBD2	TRBV24-1	TRBJ2-5	few	CATSDPGLATRETQYF	TGTGCCACCAGTGATCCCGGACTAGCCACCAGGGAGACCCAGTACTTC
TRBD2	TRBV20-1	TRBJ2-1	few	CSAPPGLEGYNEQFF	TGCAGTGCTCCTCCGGGACTAGAGGGCTACAATGAGCAGTTCTTC
.	TRBV6-1	TRBJ2-7	few	CASRWDLGYEQYF	TGTGCCAGCAGGTGGGACTTGGGCTACGAGCAGTACTTC
.	TRBV7-2	TRBJ2-7	many	CASSHGPVGYEQYF	TGTGCCAGCAGCCACGGACCTGTGGGCTACGAGCAGTACTTC
.	TRBV12-3/TRBV12-4	TRBJ1-4	few	CASSTGSLVEATNEILFF	TGTGCCAGCAGTACAGGGTCTTTGGTCGAAGCAACTAATGAAATACTGTTTTTT
.	TRBV6-6	TRBJ1-5	few	CASSYTGHHNQPQHF	TGTGCCAGCAGTTACACGGGACACCATAATCAGCCCCAGCATTTT
.	TRBV18	TRBJ2-7	.	CASSPSREGLHEQYF	TGTGCCAGCTCACCGTCACGCGAGGGATTACACGAGCAGTACTTC
TRBD1	TRBV4-3	TRBJ1-3	many	CASSPSGQGGVTIYF	TGCGCCAGCAGCCCCTCGGGACAGGGGGGCGTCACCATATATTTT
TRBD2	TRBV20-1	TRBJ2-1	many	CSAHRLAGPSYNEQFF	TGCAGTGCTCATCGTCTAGCGGGTCCCTCCTACAATGAGCAGTTCTTC
TRBD1	TRBV5-6	TRBJ2-1	many	CASSSVGQRYNEQFF	TGTGCCAGCAGCTCGGTGGGACAGCGTTACAATGAGCAGTTCTTC
.	TRBV2	TRBJ1-2	many	CASSVQGRGYTF	TGTGCCAGCAGTGTTCAGGGGCGAGGCTACACCTTC
.	TRBV10-3	TRBJ1-2	many	CAISVGQGENYGYTF	TGTGCCATCAGTGTTGGTCAGGGAGAGAACTATGGCTACACCTTC
TRBD2	TRBV19	TRBJ2-1	many	CASSIIAGGTNEQFF	TGTGCCAGTAGTATCATAGCGGGGGGCACTAATGAGCAGTTCTTC
.	TRBV29-1	TRBJ1-1	few	CSVAAGEATEAFF	TGCAGCGTTGCGGCAGGGGAGGCCACTGAAGCTTTCTTT
.	TRBV6-5	TRBJ1-3	.	CASSSRGLSGNTIYF	TGTGCCAGCAGTTCCCGGGGTCTCTCTGGAAACACCATATATTTT
TRBD2	TRBV6-1	TRBJ2-5	many	CASSELAGGPETQYF	TGTGCCAGCAGTGAACTAGCGGGGGGGCCAGAGACCCAGTACTTC
TRBD1	TRBV12-3/TRBV12-4	TRBJ1-4	many	CASRTGGLGGNEKLFF	TGTGCCAGCAGGACAGGGGGCCTTGGGGGAAATGAAAAACTGTTTTTT
.	TRBV19	TRBJ2-1	.	CASSGWAGRYNEQFF	TGTGCCAGTAGTGGATGGGCAGGGCGGTACAATGAGCAGTTCTTC
.	TRBV11-2	TRBJ2-3	.	CASSGSYLNTDTQYF	TGTGCCAGCAGCGGATCCTACCTAAATACGGATACGCAGTATTTT
.	TRBV2	TRBJ1-5	few	CASSVVSAQPQHF	TGTGCCAGCAGTGTGGTCAGTGCTCAGCCCCAGCATTTT
.	TRBV3-1	TRBJ2-1	.	CASSQANSHPGNEQFF	TGTGCCAGCAGCCAAGCTAACTCCCACCCTGGGAATGAGCAGTTCTTC
.	TRBV5-4	TRBJ2-7	many	CASSLGMGYEQYF	TGTGCCAGCAGCTTGGGAATGGGCTACGAGCAGTACTTC
TRBD2	TRBV30	TRBJ2-3	many	CALESGRNTDTQYF	TGTGCCCTCGAGAGCGGGAGAAATACAGATACGCAGTATTTT
.	TRBV11-2	TRBJ2-7	once	CASSLRYEQYF	TGTGCCAGCAGTCTACGCTACGAGCAGTACTTC
.	TRBV12-3/TRBV12-4	TRBJ1-3	.	CASSMVGSTIYF	TGTGCCAGCAGCATGGTGGGAAGCACCATATATTTT
TRBD2	TRBV27	TRBJ2-1	few	CASRRLAGKYNEQFF	TGTGCCAGCAGGAGACTAGCGGGGAAGTACAATGAGCAGTTCTTC
TRBD1	TRBV6-1	TRBJ2-1	.	CASSKTGGAEQFF	TGTGCCAGCAGTAAAACAGGGGGCGCTGAGCAGTTCTTC
.	TRBV20-1	TRBJ1-2	many	CSASYREFVDGYTF	TGCAGTGCTAGTTACAGGGAGTTTGTGGATGGCTACACCTTC
.	TRBV6-1	TRBJ2-2	medium-sized	CASTRRGEKSGELFF	TGTGCCAGCACACGCCGCGGGGAGAAGTCCGGGGAGCTGTTTTTT
.	TRBV7-3	TRBJ2-1	many	CASSRDPTSNEQFF	TGTGCCAGCAGCCGGGACCCCACGTCGAATGAGCAGTTCTTC
TRBD1	TRBV2	TRBJ2-7	.	CASSERTGGNEQYF	TGTGCCAGCAGTGAAAGGACAGGGGGCAACGAGCAGTACTTC
TRBD1	TRBV5-1	TRBJ1-4	few	CASSQGQGAANEKLFF	TGCGCCAGCAGCCAGGGACAGGGGGCAGCTAATGAAAAACTGTTTTTT
.	TRBV7-8	TRBJ1-1	many	CASSAHPQGVRTEAFF	TGTGCCAGCAGCGCTCACCCACAGGGCGTTCGAACTGAAGCTTTCTTT
TRBD2	TRBV4-2	TRBJ2-3	many	CASSRISGGSTDTQYF	TGTGCCAGCAGCCGAATTAGCGGGGGGAGCACAGATACGCAGTATTTT
.	TRBV30	TRBJ2-1	.	CAWTPEGSYNEQFF	TGTGCCTGGACCCCAGAGGGGAGCTACAATGAGCAGTTCTTC